The rows below give T cell receptor beta chains drawn from one sample of a study of blood T cell repertoires in COVID-19. Clones were sequenced by immunoSEQ multiplex PCR, and TCRdb holds only the in-frame ones, with some missing. The sample holds tens of thousands of clones, roughly 80% seen once. The sequenced sample consisted of peripheral blood. The receptors stem from a woman aged 60-70 years with acute or convalescent COVID-19. Each CDR3 is given with its conserved first and last residue. Each record gives: V gene, J gene, clone size, D gene, CDR3 DNA, CDR3 protein. D genes are given only for firm matches. Clone size is shown for a subset of rows, as once, few, many or a class of expanded clone.

TRBV10-3	TRBJ2-5	.	TRBD2	TGTGCCTCACGGTTTAGCGGGAGTGGGGAGACCCAGTACTTC	CASRFSGSGETQYF
TRBV30	TRBJ1-2	once	.	TGTGCCCTGCGAGCAGGGTTTTATGGCTACACCTTC	CALRAGFYGYTF
TRBV18	TRBJ2-1	.	.	TGTGCCAGCTCACCCCGATCCGATGGGACAGAGCAGTTCTTC	CASSPRSDGTEQFF
TRBV29-1	TRBJ2-7	.	TRBD2	TGCAGCGTCGAAGGTATTAGCGGGAAGTACGAGCAGTACTTC	CSVEGISGKYEQYF
TRBV6-5	TRBJ1-1	once	.	TGTGCCAGCACCCTCCAGAGGACAGTTGAAGCTTTCTTT	CASTLQRTVEAFF
TRBV6-5	TRBJ2-7	.	.	TGTGCCAGCTCATTCTACGAGCAGTACTTC	CASSFYEQYF
TRBV7-2	TRBJ2-7	.	TRBD2	TGTGCCAGCAGCCAGGGACTAGCGGGGTACGAGCAGTACTTC	CASSQGLAGYEQYF
TRBV19	TRBJ1-3	once	.	TGTGCCAGTAGTTCGGCGGGACCCGCGTTATCTGGAAACACCATATATTTT	CASSSAGPALSGNTIYF
TRBV28	TRBJ1-5	.	.	TGTGCCAGCAGTTTAGCGGGGTCCGACAGCCCCTATAGCAATCAGCCCCAGCATTTT	CASSLAGSDSPYSNQPQHF
TRBV29-1	TRBJ2-7	once	TRBD2	TGCAGCGTCGTCGGGGGGGGCTACGAGCAGTACTTC	CSVVGGGYEQYF
TRBV6-5	TRBJ2-3	.	.	TGTGCCAGCAGTAATCTAGCGCCAAGCACAGATACGCAGTATTTT	CASSNLAPSTDTQYF
TRBV5-4	TRBJ2-1	.	.	TGTGCCAGCAGCTTGTTAGCGGAGGAGTACAATGAGCAGTTCTTC	CASSLLAEEYNEQFF
TRBV5-1	TRBJ2-2	.	.	TGCGCCAGCAGCTCCAGGGTTGACGGGGAGCTGTTTTTT	CASSSRVDGELFF
TRBV27	TRBJ1-2	.	.	TGTGCCAGCAGTCCCACAGCTTACTATGGCTACACCTTC	CASSPTAYYGYTF
TRBV7-2	TRBJ1-5	.	.	TGTGCCAGCAGCTACACGACAGGTAGTCAGCCCCAGCATTTT	CASSYTTGSQPQHF
TRBV19	TRBJ2-7	few	TRBD2	TGTGCCAGTAGTACGTTTCACGGGACTAGCGGCTACGAGCAGTACTTC	CASSTFHGTSGYEQYF
TRBV6-2/TRBV6-3	TRBJ2-2	.	.	TGTGCCAGCACCCCCTTAAGAGGCAGTGGAGGGCCCGGGGAGCTGTTTTTT	CASTPLRGSGGPGELFF
TRBV7-2	TRBJ1-5	.	.	TGTGCCAGCAGCTTACAGGGTGATCAGCCCCAGCATTTT	CASSLQGDQPQHF
TRBV2	TRBJ1-2	.	TRBD1	TGTGCCAGCAGTGAATTAGGACAGGGGGCCGGAGGCTACACCTTC	CASSELGQGAGGYTF
TRBV7-9	TRBJ1-2	.	.	TGTGCCAGCAGCTTAGCGCAGGCAGCCTATGGCTACACCTTC	CASSLAQAAYGYTF
TRBV18	TRBJ2-3	.	TRBD1	TGTGCCAGCTCACTACGACAGGGTAGCACAGATACGCAGTATTTT	CASSLRQGSTDTQYF
TRBV6-1	TRBJ1-5	.	.	TGTGCCAGCAGTGAAGGAACAGGCCGGCCGACCCCCCAGCATTTT	CASSEGTGRPTPQHF
TRBV14	TRBJ2-2	few	TRBD1	TGTGCCAGCAGCCAACACAGGGGTACCGGGGAGCTGTTTTTT	CASSQHRGTGELFF
TRBV15	TRBJ1-6	.	.	TGTGCCACCAGCAGAGACGGGGGCTATAATTCACCCCTCCACTTT	CATSRDGGYNSPLHF
TRBV12-3/TRBV12-4	TRBJ2-5	.	.	TGTGCCAGCAGTCCGAGGGAGACCCAGTACTTC	CASSPRETQYF
TRBV6-5	TRBJ2-3	.	.	TGTGCCAGCAGTTACCCCACGGGTACGCAGTATTTT	CASSYPTGTQYF
TRBV7-8	TRBJ2-3	once	TRBD2	TGTGCCAGCAGCCCCCTGACTAGCGGGGTGACAGATACGCAGTATTTT	CASSPLTSGVTDTQYF
TRBV4-1	TRBJ2-1	.	TRBD2	TGCGCCAGCAGCCCCCTATACCCCGGGACTAGCGGCAATGAGCAGTTCTTC	CASSPLYPGTSGNEQFF
TRBV5-8	TRBJ2-5	.	.	TGTGCCAGCGGTCCGACAATAGGGACCCAGTACTTC	CASGPTIGTQYF
TRBV18	TRBJ1-1	once	TRBD1	TGTGCCAGCTCTGCGACAGGGGACACTGAAGCTTTCTTT	CASSATGDTEAFF
TRBV19	TRBJ2-2	.	TRBD1	TGTGCCAGTAGTGTGGGACAGGTAATCTCCGGGGAGCTGTTTTTT	CASSVGQVISGELFF
TRBV11-3	TRBJ2-7	once	.	TGTGCCAGCAGCTTAGGGGACTCCTCCTACGAGCAGTACTTC	CASSLGDSSYEQYF
TRBV7-3	TRBJ1-5	.	TRBD1	TGTGCCAGCAGCGAACAGGGGGGCAATCAGCCCCAGCATTTT	CASSEQGGNQPQHF
TRBV6-5	TRBJ1-1	.	.	TGTGCCAGCAGTTACCCAGAAATGAACACTGAAGCTTTCTTT	CASSYPEMNTEAFF
TRBV11-3	TRBJ2-1	.	TRBD2	TGTGCCAGCAGCTACGGACTAGCGGGAGGGGTTGAGCAGTTCTTC	CASSYGLAGGVEQFF
TRBV19	TRBJ2-3	.	.	TGTGCCAGTAGTAGGCACACAGATACGCAGTATTTT	CASSRHTDTQYF
TRBV5-6	TRBJ2-7	.	.	TGTGCCAGCAGCTTGTTCGTACAGGGACGTCGACACGAGCAGTACTTC	CASSLFVQGRRHEQYF
TRBV11-3	TRBJ2-1	.	TRBD2	TGTGCCAGCAGCTCAGGGACTAGCGGGATCAATGAGCAGTTCTTC	CASSSGTSGINEQFF
TRBV20-1	TRBJ1-4	.	.	TGCAGTGCTGGCTCGTTCGAAAAACTGTTTTTT	CSAGSFEKLFF
TRBV3-1/TRBV3-2	TRBJ2-5	once	TRBD2	TGTGCCAGCAGCCTGACCGGGAGGGCCTACGAGACCCAGTACTTC	CASSLTGRAYETQYF
TRBV4-1	TRBJ2-1	.	.	TGCGCCAGCAGCCAATCATATTTCGGGGGATTACGGTTCTTC	CASSQSYFGGLRFF
TRBV2	TRBJ1-2	.	.	TGTGCCAGCGTCTCCCCCCTCGCGGGGTCACGGGCTGATGGCTACACCTTC	CASVSPLAGSRADGYTF
TRBV4-1	TRBJ2-5	.	TRBD1	TGCGCCAGCAGCCAAAACAGGGGGCTACAAGAGACCCAGTACTTC	CASSQNRGLQETQYF
TRBV5-1	TRBJ2-7	.	TRBD2	TGCGCCAGCAGCGAACGGACTAGCGTCTCCTACGAGCAGTACTTC	CASSERTSVSYEQYF
TRBV11-2	TRBJ2-1	.	TRBD2	TGTGCCAGCATCACACTAGCGGGGGGGCTCAATGAGCAGTTCTTC	CASITLAGGLNEQFF
TRBV7-2	TRBJ1-3	.	TRBD1	TGTGCCAGCAGCCACGACAGGGGCTCTGGAAACACCATATATTTT	CASSHDRGSGNTIYF
TRBV18	TRBJ2-5	once	TRBD1	TGTGCCAGCTCTCTCGGACAGGGACAAGAGACCCAGTACTTC	CASSLGQGQETQYF
TRBV11-2	TRBJ1-6	.	.	TGTGCCAGCAGCGCCGGACAGCGCTCCTATAATTCACCCCTCCACTTT	CASSAGQRSYNSPLHF
TRBV27	TRBJ2-1	.	TRBD2	TGTGCCAGCGGACTAGCGGGAGGAATAAGCTACAATGAGCAGTTCTTC	CASGLAGGISYNEQFF
TRBV28	TRBJ1-5	.	.	TGTGCCAGCAGTCTACAGTCAGTCAATCAGCCCCAGCATTTT	CASSLQSVNQPQHF
TRBV12-3/TRBV12-4	TRBJ1-2	.	TRBD1	TGTGCCAGCAGTTTAAGACAGGGGGGTGGCTACACCTTC	CASSLRQGGGYTF
TRBV19	TRBJ2-3	.	TRBD1	TGTGCGGCGGGACAGGCCACAGATACGCAGTATTTT	CAAGQATDTQYF
TRBV4-1	TRBJ2-1	few	.	TGCGCCAGCAGCCAACTGACAGGGAGGTATGAGCAGTTCTTC	CASSQLTGRYEQFF
TRBV2	TRBJ1-1	.	.	TGTGCCAGCAGTCGATCTTCGACAGGGAACACTGAAGCTTTCTTT	CASSRSSTGNTEAFF
TRBV12-3/TRBV12-4	TRBJ2-5	.	TRBD2	TGTGCCAGCAGTTCAGGACTAGGCGGGACCCAGTACTTC	CASSSGLGGTQYF
TRBV29-1	TRBJ1-4	.	TRBD1	TGCAGCGCAAGACAGGGTGCGGGTGAAAAACTGTTTTTT	CSARQGAGEKLFF
TRBV6-5	TRBJ1-6	.	.	TGTGCCAGCAGTTACCGGGGGAACTCCTATAATTCACCCCTCCACTTT	CASSYRGNSYNSPLHF
TRBV3-1/TRBV3-2	TRBJ2-1	.	.	TGTGCCAGCAGCCAGCTGCTCAGCTCCTACAATGAGCAGTTCTTC	CASSQLLSSYNEQFF